The rows below give T cell receptor beta chains drawn from one sample of a study of control samples from healthy donors and cancer patients. Here immunoSEQ multiplex PCR was the method, and the copy in TCRdb shows in-frame clones only, minus some. The sample records 160,000 or so clones, 92% being singletons. Sample: blood. Receptors were obtained from a young woman in good health. The conserved cysteine and the conserved F or W are not part of the CDR3 here. The D gene is left open where the match is weak.

CDR3 protein: AISEKGGYGYT
V gene: TRBV10-3
J gene: TRBJ1-2
D gene: -
CDR3 length: 11

CDR3 protein: ASGADGYRAKNIQY
V gene: TRBV2
J gene: TRBJ2-4
D gene: -
CDR3 length: 14

CDR3 protein: ASSPLEGNTEAF
V gene: TRBV18
J gene: TRBJ1-1
D gene: -
CDR3 length: 12

CDR3 protein: ASSPELGANTQY
V gene: TRBV18
J gene: TRBJ2-3
D gene: -
CDR3 length: 12

CDR3 protein: ASRPSGLAGQETQY
V gene: TRBV28
J gene: TRBJ2-5
D gene: TRBD2
CDR3 length: 14

CDR3 protein: ASSLERTEYNEQF
V gene: TRBV5-1
J gene: TRBJ2-1
D gene: -
CDR3 length: 13

CDR3 protein: ASSPSQGANSYEQY
V gene: TRBV25-1
J gene: TRBJ2-7
D gene: TRBD1
CDR3 length: 14

CDR3 protein: ASSYLNTDTQY
V gene: TRBV6-5
J gene: TRBJ2-3
D gene: -
CDR3 length: 11

CDR3 protein: ASSSRTGANQPQH
V gene: TRBV28
J gene: TRBJ1-5
D gene: TRBD1
CDR3 length: 13

CDR3 protein: ASSLSGNTIY
V gene: TRBV7-2
J gene: TRBJ1-3
D gene: -
CDR3 length: 10

CDR3 protein: ASSARHTQATDTQY
V gene: TRBV6-4
J gene: TRBJ2-3
D gene: -
CDR3 length: 14

CDR3 protein: ASSWGPGTQAF
V gene: TRBV11-3
J gene: TRBJ1-1
D gene: -
CDR3 length: 11

CDR3 protein: ASSLGVSSTDTQY
V gene: TRBV11-3
J gene: TRBJ2-3
D gene: -
CDR3 length: 13

CDR3 protein: ASREDRAGGYT
V gene: TRBV2
J gene: TRBJ1-2
D gene: TRBD1
CDR3 length: 11